Shown below are 17 T cell receptor beta chains from a single sample sequenced in a study of T cell changes during pregnancy in multiple sclerosis (dated by TCRdb to the late 2010s). The method was the immunoSEQ multiplex PCR assay. The immuneACCESS repertoire file appears here via TCRdb, limited to in-frame rearrangements. These files lack a portion of the clones; in checked studies, under half of the deficit traces to unresolved V genes, and the cause of the others is not known. The sample data list tens of thousands of clones, and under 95% of these were observed just once. The top ten constitute 0.4% to 0.6% of the sample. Source: CD4+ T cells from peripheral blood mononuclear cells, taken in the second trimester of pregnancy. The receptors derive from a female donor with multiple sclerosis, enrolled in a pregnancy study.

The V gene is TRBV30, the J gene TRBJ1-2; D might be TRBD1 (6 bases). The CDR3 loop spans 14 amino acids. Trimming left V 8 bases short and J 5 bases short, with 21 bases between. Germline V lookup: CDR1 GTSNPN, CDR2 SVGIG (reference sequence). This CDR3 reads CAGTRGVTGYGYTF. The CDR3 region has the DNA TGTGCCGGGACCCGAGGCGTGACAGGTTATGGCTACACCTTC.

The V call is TRBV5-5, the J call TRBJ1-1; possible D gene TRBD1, 6 bases. Germline V CDR1 and CDR2: SGHKS, YYEKEE (reference sequence). Trimming pared 4 bases from V and 7 bases from J, leaving 14 bases between. This CDR3 spans 13 amino acids. CDR3 loop: CASSEGTIGEAFF. CDR3 nucleotide sequence: TGTGCCAGCAGCGAGGGGACAATAGGTGAAGCTTTCTTT. The entire variable domain, with the rest obtained from reference TRBV5-5 and TRBJ1-1, is as follows: DAGVTQSPTHLIKTRGQQVTLRCSPISGHKSVSWYQQVLGQGPQFIFQYYEKEERGRGNFPDRFSARQFPNYSSELNVNALLLGDSALYLCASSEGTIGEAFFGQGTRLTVV.

This rearrangement joins TRBV5-1 to TRBJ2-3, with 9 bases aligning to TRBD2. The CDR3 runs to 17 residues. Germline-derived CDR1 and CDR2 are SGHRS and YFSETQ. J lost 10 bases, V lost 3 bases, and 18 bases had no gene match. The CDR3 DNA reads as TGCGCCAGCAGCTGGAAGCAGTGGGCTAGCGGGAATTTAGCGCAGTATTTT. Translating it yields CASSWKQWASGNLAQYF.

The chain links TRBV7-9 to TRBJ2-3; D is perhaps TRBD1 (5 bases). Germline V gene sequence: CDR1 SEHNR, CDR2 FQNEAQ (reference sequence). The CDR3 is made up of 17 amino acids. Trimming shortened V by 7 bases and J by 2 bases, and 22 bases separated the two germline ends. The chain's CDR3 is CASTTILGPENTDTQYF. DNA of the CDR3: TGTGCCAGCACCACGATCCTGGGGCCTGAAAACACAGATACGCAGTATTTT.

The genes are TRBV10-3 and TRBJ1-1, with 8 bases fitting TRBD1. This CDR3 is 13 amino acids long. CDR1 is ENHRY, CDR2 SYGVKD, per germline. Trimming cost V 4 bases and J 4 bases; bases outside gene matches: 2. The CDR3 region is CAISADRGTEAFF. The CDR3 DNA is TGTGCCATCAGTGCCGACAGGGGCACTGAAGCTTTCTTT.

This chain links TRBV12-5 with TRBJ1-1; D not resolved. The CDR3 sequence is 13 residues long. V lost 3 bases to trimming and J lost 1 base, with 6 bases between them. Germline V gene data show CDR1 as LGHNT and CDR2 as FRNRAP. In DNA form, the CDR3 reads TGTGCTAGTGGTTTAACAGAGAACACTGAAGCTTTCTTT. Translated, it gives CASGLTENTEAFF.

This clone appeared a single time. The chain is built from TRBV5-6 and TRBJ2-1; D is perhaps TRBD2 (6 bases). The CDR3 consists of 15 residues. V lost 4 bases, J lost 8 bases, and 19 bases lay in between. From germline, CDR1 is SGHDT and CDR2 YYEEEE. The chain's CDR3 is CASSPGPGVDYEQFF. DNA for the CDR3: TGTGCCAGCAGCCCCGGCCCGGGGGTCGACTATGAGCAGTTCTTC.

This chain joins TRBV14 and TRBJ2-1; TRBD2 matches at 8 bases. Germline assignment: CDR1 SGHDN and CDR2 FVKESK. The CDR3 is 16 residues long. J gave up 7 bases and V 0 bases, and 8 bases lay outside the gene matches. The DNA of the CDR3 is TGTGCCAGCAGCCAAGATTTACGGGGGGGCCGGAATGAGCAGTTCTTC. Residues: CASSQDLRGGRNEQFF.

This chain links TRBV5-8 with TRBJ1-1, with no clear D. CDR3 length: 13 residues. V gave up 0 bases and J gave up 2 bases, with 5 bases separating them. In germline, CDR1 is SGHTS, CDR2 YDEGEE. As DNA, the CDR3 is TGTGCCAGCAGCTTGGCGCGAAACACTGAAGCTTTCTTT. This encodes CASSLARNTEAFF.

CDR3 DNA sequence: TGTGCCACCACGGCGGGTACGTCCTACGAGCAGTACTTC. Protein product: CATTAGTSYEQYF. The gene calls are TRBV2 and TRBJ2-7; the D gene is possibly TRBD2 (5 bases). Germline values: CDR1 SNHLY, CDR2 FYNNEI. Trimming removed 10 bases from V and 1 base from J, with 14 bases in between. This CDR3 region has 13 residues.

This clone was seen once. The chain joins TRBV7-2 to TRBJ1-1; TRBD1 matches 9 bases. This CDR3 region has 17 residues. Per the germline V gene, CDR1 is SGHTA and CDR2 is FQGNSA. J gave up 0 bases and V 8 bases, and 13 bases lay outside the gene matches. The CDR3: CASGPIQGAVMNTEAFF. The DNA of the CDR3 is TGTGCCAGCGGACCCATACAGGGGGCCGTGATGAACACTGAAGCTTTCTTT. Based on the CDR3 plus reference TRBV7-2 and TRBJ1-1, the full variable domain is GAGVSQSPSNKVTEKGKDVELRCDPISGHTALYWYRQSLGQGLEFLIYFQGNSAPDKSGLPSDRFSAERTGGSVSTLTIQRTQQEDSAVYLCASGPIQGAVMNTEAFFGQGTRLTVV.

The gene calls are TRBV7-2 and TRBJ2-7; 8 bases match TRBD1. There are 14 residues in the CDR3. V lost 5 bases and J lost 2; bases outside the gene matches: 5. Germline V gene data show CDR1 as SGHTA and CDR2 as FQGNSA. The CDR3 region has the DNA TGTGCCAGCAGCCGAGGACAGGGTACCTACGAGCAGTACTTC. Its translation: CASSRGQGTYEQYF.

The chain has TRBV12-5 and TRBJ1-2; D may be TRBD1 (5 bases). The germline V gene has CDR1 LGHNT and CDR2 FRNRAP. This CDR3 contains 16 residues. Trimming took off 0 bases at V and 7 bases at J, with 18 bases between the two ends. The CDR3 reads CASGLVLGNFRGGYTF. CDR3 bases: TGTGCTAGTGGTTTGGTACTTGGGAACTTTAGGGGTGGCTACACCTTC.

This chain connects TRBV28 to TRBJ2-7; 11 bases fit TRBD2. Per germline, CDR1 MDHEN and CDR2 SYDVKM. The CDR3 covers 16 residues. J gave up 6 bases and V 3 bases, and 10 bases lay outside the gene matches. In nucleotides, the CDR3 is TGTGCCAGCAGTTTGGGGGCTAGCGGGAGGAGGGGCGAGCAGTACTTC. It translates to CASSLGASGRRGEQYF. Looking up the rest from reference TRBV28 and TRBJ2-7 gives the full variable domain: DVKVTQSSRYLVKRTGEKVFLECVQDMDHENMFWYRQDPGLGLRLIYFSYDVKMKEKGDIPEGYSVSREKKERFSLILESASTNQTSMYLCASSLGASGRRGEQYFGPGTRLTVT.

The J gene is TRBJ1-3, the V gene TRBV30; D call uncertain. Trimming took 2 bases from V and 0 from J, leaving 11 bases between them. CDR3 length: 15 amino acids. Germline V gene lookup returns CDR1 GTSNPN and CDR2 SVGIG (reference sequence). CDR3 loop: CAWSNIGSSGNTIYF. CDR3 DNA: TGTGCCTGGAGTAATATTGGGAGCTCTGGAAACACCATATATTTT. Combining the CDR3 with reference TRBV30 and TRBJ1-3 gives the whole variable domain SQTIHQWPATLVQPVGSPLSLECTVEGTSNPNLYWYRQAAGRGLQLLFYSVGIGQISSEVPQNLSASRPQDRQFILSSKKLLLSDSGFYLCAWSNIGSSGNTIYFGEGSWLTVV.

The V gene is TRBV7-7, the J gene TRBJ2-7; TRBD1 matches at 10 bases. The CDR3 spans 15 residues. Germline lookup yields CDR1 SSHAT and CDR2 FNYEAQ (reference sequence). The V and J ends lost 6 bases and 7 bases, in that order; junction bases with no gene match: 12. CDR3: CASSPPRDRGWEQYF. DNA of the CDR3: TGTGCCAGCAGTCCCCCACGGGACAGGGGTTGGGAGCAGTACTTC.

There are a few counts of this clone. The CDR3 spells CASSELSNINNQPQHF. The CDR3 region has the DNA TGTGCCAGCAGTGAACTGTCGAACATAAACAATCAGCCCCAGCATTTT. The chain is built from TRBV6-1 and TRBJ1-5; D gene ambiguous. The V end lost 2 bases, the J end lost 3 bases, and 14 bases lay between the germline ends. Per the germline V gene, CDR1 is MNHNS and CDR2 is SASEGT. The CDR3 is 16 residues long.